The clone carrying this T cell receptor beta chain was observed a few times. This sample is drawn from a study of blood T cell repertoires in COVID-19. Across the whole study: The samples span acute and convalescent COVID-19 from the United States, Italy and Spain.

Original processing methods: Estimates of nucleated cell counts were drawn from the amplification of reference gene primers. Using immunoSEQ multiplex PCR, the repertoire was profiled, and TCRdb retains in-frame clones only, with some absent. D and trimming come from the DNA, and the V and J calls and clone size come from that table. The sample yields about 130,000 clones, 70% to 80% seen once. Germline-derived CDR1 and CDR2 are MNHNY and SVGAGI (reference sequence). The V segment lost 5 bases and the J segment 1 base; nucleotides outside the gene matches: 16. The CDR3 totals 19 residues. Input material: peripheral blood. V usage is TRBV6-6 and J usage is TRBJ2-1, with 8 bases that match TRBD2. The receptor was derived from a man in his 60s who had recovered from COVID-19. In DNA form, the CDR3 reads TGTGCCAGCAGTCCGATTTTGGGTAGCGGGGCCATATCCTACAATGAGCAGTTCTTC. Protein sequence: CASSPILGSGAISYNEQFF.